Reported below is one T cell receptor (beta chain). The clone's antigen remains unknown. There are no base qualities to consult, and no much larger clone falls within one base. V lost 4 bases and J lost 1 base, and the count of bases not matched to a germline gene is 5. The CDR3 sequence holds 16 residues, the cysteine and phenylalanine included. The CDR3 DNA has 48 bases and is translated from base 1. The germline V gene (reference sequence) yields SGHNT for CDR1 and YYREEE for CDR2. These data come from a study of cytomegalovirus exposure and HLA in healthy donors (dated by TCRdb to about 2017). A note on the overall study: An earlier analysis of 587 of the donors reported about 260 Gb of sequence data and roughly 120 million unique TCR beta sequences obtained from approximately 180 million T cells. An early release covering roughly 600 HLA-typed donors comprised roughly 300 gigabases of sequencing data and around 86 million unique TCR sequences. The genetic ancestry cluster associated with self-reported Caucasian donors included about 81% of the roughly 400 genotyped donors. The study aimed to test whether cataloging public T cell receptors could reveal signatures of past pathogen exposure. The T cell repertoires of 670 or so subjects were profiled by immunosequencing and related to cytomegalovirus serostatus. In addition to the first cohort of approximately 650 subjects, a separate validation cohort of under 150 different subjects was used. To predict cytomegalovirus infection status, the study combined high-throughput TCR immunosequencing, statistical association of individual TCRs with disease status, and machine learning. A later analysis re-examined previously published TCR beta repertoires from just over 650 donors and added high-resolution HLA genotyping to investigate patterns of TCR occurrence. Rather than drawing on any new phenotypic data, the later analysis identified candidate immune exposures from TCR beta sequences and the way those sequences occurred across donors. An earlier analysis of around 640 of the donors used high-throughput TCR beta sequencing to judge whether each TCR beta V gene segment behaved as functional or pseudogenic. Donor age, sex, ethnicity and CMV serostatus were collected together with the repertoire data. In a later genetic analysis, genome-wide SNP genotypes for 398 of the 666 donors were used, and that subset was treated as a discovery cohort. Every repertoire in the discovery cohort had been generated on one and the same sequencing platform. Class I and class II HLA loci were covered by the typing at four-digit resolution. Typing coverage varied by locus: about 629-640 donors for A, B, C, DRB1 and DQB1; under 550 for DQA1; 600 to 610 for DPA1; fewer than 480 for DPB1. Roughly five DR-DQ haplotypes were handled as single units for association and clustering, since linkage in the cohort was strong. Among a few hundred genotyped donors of the cohort, an average of around 240,000 unique TCR beta nucleotide sequences were sequenced per donor, roughly a sixth of them non-productive.

In total, fewer than 750 healthy bone marrow donors made up the cohort. At the time of sampling, all cohort members were nominally healthy, though unrecorded immune exposures were likely present. The donor was CMV seronegative and was included in the group of several hundred seronegative cohort members. A peripheral blood sample was collected from each donor, and TCR beta sequencing was performed on peripheral blood mononuclear cells. Genomic DNA extraction from the blood cell samples was performed with the Qiagen DNeasy Blood Extraction Kit. Libraries were made using the immunoSEQ multiplex PCR assay. For the multiplex PCR, a mixture combining 60 forward primers for TCR Vbeta segments and 13 reverse primers for TCR Jbeta segments was used. The CDR3 region of rearranged TCR beta genes was amplified from genomic DNA with a multiplex PCR assay. On the Illumina HiSeq System, the amplified TCR beta libraries were sequenced as 87-base-pair reads. Concerning the study's data processing: A later analysis counted about 82 million unique TCR beta chains across the 550 to 700 repertoires, and around 9.9 million of these chains were shared by at least two donors. A nearest-neighbor algorithm error-corrected the raw reads and collapsed the reads into unique sequences, merging closely related sequences to remove PCR and sequencing errors. V, D and J gene segments were assigned by aligning CDR3 sequences to IMGT reference sequences. Each retained sequence needed at least a six-nucleotide match to both a V gene segment and a J gene segment. Rearrangements were classified as productive when the CDR3 lacked stop codons and remained in frame with V and J, and all other rearrangements were classified as non-productive. Following IMGT convention, CDR3 was defined as the stretch from the second conserved V-encoded cysteine to the conserved J-encoded phenylalanine. The earlier analysis of 500 to 650 of the donors excluded any sequence lacking an unambiguous match to a single V gene segment. An earlier analysis of roughly 590 of the donors called V segments functional above 56.7% productive rearrangements and segregating when the between-donor standard deviation exceeded 5%. A statistical classification framework was built for diagnosing cytomegalovirus status from the catalog of TCR beta chain sequences. In a later analysis, TCR nucleotide sequences were compared against IMGT/GENE-DB human TR gene sequences so that V and J genes could be assigned. The TCRdist pipeline was used in a later analysis to assign CDR3 sequences and most-parsimonious VDJ recombination scenarios. In a later analysis, each TCR beta chain was defined by its CDR3 amino acid sequence together with its V-gene family, and reads lacking a unique V-gene family were excluded. As a way to deal with suspected cross-contamination and a sequencing artifact, a later analysis dropped approximately 570 nucleotide sequences that were highly shared and had low generation probability. A later analysis calculated a clonal expansion index for each public chain from normalized within-repertoire ranks of inferred template counts. A later analysis computed generation probabilities with a VDJ recombination model fitted to out-of-frame rearrangements, and checked the results against IGoR. In a later analysis, TCR-TCR, TCR-HLA and TCR-CMV co-occurrence was scored with hypergeometric tests, and a repertoire-size bias correction was applied to TCR pairs. A later analysis estimated false discovery rates by permuting HLA or CMV assignments 20 times. In a later analysis, co-occurring TCRs were grouped using DBSCAN, and TCRdist sequence similarity was added for clustering within HLA-allele-positive subsets. For co-occurrence clustering, repertoires with fewer than 30,000 or more than 120,000 public chains were excluded, along with four or five repertoires with anomalous nucleotide sharing. The clones in this table, taken by TCRdb from immuneACCESS, are in-frame only. Not every clone is retained; where verified, under half of the shortfall comes from an unresolved V gene, and the cause of the rest is unknown. D and trimming come from the DNA, and the V and J calls and clone size come from that table. The sample yields about 140,000 clones; more than 60% were counted once. The leading ten clones occupy around 3.4% of the sample.

Results the study describes overall, beyond this receptor: Only TCR beta chains were sequenced in this cohort, and the absence of alpha or paired-chain data limited detectable features. A further reported finding was that TCR beta sequences accurately predicted the HLA-A and HLA-B alleles for most subjects in the first cohort. In the study, approximately 160 TCR beta chains were listed as associated with cytomegalovirus. CMV serostatus was the only immune exposure information available for the cohort. According to a later analysis, most CMV-associated TCR beta chains appeared to be HLA-restricted, and the HLA associations seemed to be driven largely by CMV exposure. A later analysis associated roughly 17,000 TCR beta sequences with specific HLA alleles at a false discovery rate of 0.05. A later genetic analysis reported fewer N-insertions in productive TCRs among donors in an Asian-associated ancestry cluster than the roughly 670-donor mean. Most TCR sequences were seen in very few donors, while some public TCRs were found in many individuals. In vitro tests confirmed that a few of the cytomegalovirus-associated TCR beta chains recognize cytomegalovirus antigens. A later analysis reported that several top co-occurrence clusters appeared linked to parvovirus B19, influenza, CMV and Epstein-Barr virus. A later genetic analysis associated a missense DCLRE1C variant with V-gene and J-gene trimming of TCR beta chains, and an independent cohort replicated the association. Correlated functional status among segregating V segments might reflect linkage disequilibrium, but an unknown experimental factor could not be ruled out. Presence/absence analyses assumed roughly uniform sequencing depth across donors, an assumption that may not hold. HLA typing was unavailable for some donors at each locus, so association tests used only the typed subset. Strong co-occurrence of HLA alleles, especially DR and DQ, made assigning TCR associations to individual alleles difficult. In an earlier analysis of 587 of the donors, most TCR beta V segments appeared in productive rearrangements about 87% or about 30% of the time, broadly matching IMGT annotations. Because counts were too low, roughly 18 rarely observed V segments, including chromosome 9 orphons, were left out of the earlier analysis of 587 of the donors. It was suggested by the authors that the approach could potentially be generalized to other disease states and immunological phenotypes. The sequencing pipeline was judged likely to have produced a cluster of highly shared sequence variants as a technical artifact. A later analysis found that HLA-associated TCR beta chains were more clonally expanded and had lower generation probabilities than equally common non-associated chains. According to a later analysis, TCR association rates differed among HLA loci, with DRB1 alleles showing the most associated TCRs and HLA-C alleles showing the fewest. The classifier was reported to diagnose cytomegalovirus status with high specificity and sensitivity in both the original cohort and the validation cohort. The 87-base-pair reads could not distinguish some IMGT-functional V segments, including TRBV6-2 and TRBV6-3, so those segments were excluded.

The sequence links TRBV5-4 to TRBJ2-5; the central 12 bases match TRBD2. The TCR sequence derives from a man in his forties or fifties in good health and CMV-seronegative. Sequenced: PBMCs. The CDR3 protein is CASSKGLAGLQETQYF. The DNA reads TGTGCCAGCAGCAAGGGACTAGCGGGTCTCCAAGAGACCCAGTACTTC.